The source of this TCR beta chain is a study of Ad26.COV2.S vaccination and SARS-CoV-2 variants. Background on the study: Intramuscular Ad26.COV2.S at 5x10^10 or 1x10^11 viral particles. Study-wide points: Total T cell responses may have been underestimated by the TCR breadth and depth analyses. Non-spike TCR breadth was similar in vaccine and placebo recipients.

This CDR3 spans 14 amino acids. V lost 3 bases and J 6 bases, leaving 14 bases between the germline ends. From germline, CDR1 is SEHNR and CDR2 FQNEAQ (reference sequence). Details on this clone: Its antigen remains unidentified.

Assay used: immunoSEQ multiplex PCR; TCRdb lists only in-frame clones, some missing. Of some 480,000 clones in the sample, 87% were seen once. Treatment reported: around 19 received Ad26.COV2.S at low or high dose, single or two shots; about 5 received placebo; per-sample allocation not given. Collection of the samples took place on day 63 after the first injection of vaccine or placebo. Immunization relied on an Ad26 vector, which expressed Wuhan-strain SARS-CoV-2 spike. The clonotype originates from a person aged 18-65 years who received the Ad26.COV2.S COVID-19 vaccine or a placebo. The material sequenced was peripheral blood, taken in a trial of Ad26.COV2.S vaccine versus placebo. V gene TRBV7-9 combines with J gene TRBJ1-1; no clear D gene. Here the CDR3 reads CASSFSASGAEAFF. Written as DNA, the CDR3 is TGTGCCAGCAGCTTCTCCGCTAGCGGGGCTGAAGCTTTCTTT.